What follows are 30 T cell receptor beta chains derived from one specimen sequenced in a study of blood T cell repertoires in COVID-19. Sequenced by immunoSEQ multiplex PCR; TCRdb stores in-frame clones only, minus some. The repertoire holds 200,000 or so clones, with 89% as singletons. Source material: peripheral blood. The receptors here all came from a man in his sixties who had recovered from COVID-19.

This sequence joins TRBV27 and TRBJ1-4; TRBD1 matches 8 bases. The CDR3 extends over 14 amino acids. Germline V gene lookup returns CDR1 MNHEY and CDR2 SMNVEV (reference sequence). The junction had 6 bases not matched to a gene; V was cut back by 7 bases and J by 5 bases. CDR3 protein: CASTRQGYNEKLFF. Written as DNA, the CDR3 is TGTGCCAGCACTCGACAGGGGTACAATGAAAAACTGTTTTTT.

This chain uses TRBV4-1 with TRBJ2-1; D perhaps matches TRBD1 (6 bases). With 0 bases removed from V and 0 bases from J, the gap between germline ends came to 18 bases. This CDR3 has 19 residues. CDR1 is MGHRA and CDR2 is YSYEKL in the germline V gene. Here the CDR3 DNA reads TGCGCCAGCAGCCAAGACCCCACAGGGAGCAAGAACTCCTACAATGAGCAGTTCTTC. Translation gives CASSQDPTGSKNSYNEQFF.

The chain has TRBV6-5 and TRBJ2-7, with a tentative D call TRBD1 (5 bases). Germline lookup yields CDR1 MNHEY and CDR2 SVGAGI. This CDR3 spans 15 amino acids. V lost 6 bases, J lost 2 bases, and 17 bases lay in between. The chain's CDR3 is CASSHARDKTYEQYF. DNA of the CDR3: TGTGCCAGCAGCCACGCCAGGGATAAGACCTACGAGCAGTACTTC.

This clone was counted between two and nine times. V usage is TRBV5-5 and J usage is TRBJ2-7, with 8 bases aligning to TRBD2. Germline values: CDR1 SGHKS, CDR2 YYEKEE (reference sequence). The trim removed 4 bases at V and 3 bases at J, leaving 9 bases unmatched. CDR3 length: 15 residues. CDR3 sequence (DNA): TGTGCCAGCAGCCTAGAGAGCGGGGGACGCTACGAGCAGTACTTC. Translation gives CASSLESGGRYEQYF.

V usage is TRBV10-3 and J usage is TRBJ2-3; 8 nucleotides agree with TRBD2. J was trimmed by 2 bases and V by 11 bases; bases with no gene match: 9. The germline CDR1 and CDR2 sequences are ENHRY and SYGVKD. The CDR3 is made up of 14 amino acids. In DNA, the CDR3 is TGTGCCTCGCGACCGGGACTAGACACAGATACGCAGTATTTT. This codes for CASRPGLDTDTQYF.

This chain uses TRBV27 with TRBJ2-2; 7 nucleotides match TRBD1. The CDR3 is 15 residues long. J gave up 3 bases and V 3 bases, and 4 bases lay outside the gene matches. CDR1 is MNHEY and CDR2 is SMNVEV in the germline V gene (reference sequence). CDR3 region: CASSLGQTYTGELFF. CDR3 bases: TGTGCCAGCAGTTTGGGACAGACTTACACCGGGGAGCTGTTTTTT.

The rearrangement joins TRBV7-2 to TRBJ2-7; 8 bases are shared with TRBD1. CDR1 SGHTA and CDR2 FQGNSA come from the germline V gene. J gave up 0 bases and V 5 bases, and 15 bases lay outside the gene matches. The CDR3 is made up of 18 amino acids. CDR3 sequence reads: CASSPGQGFGGTSYEQYF. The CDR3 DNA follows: TGTGCCAGCAGCCCTGGACAGGGATTCGGCGGGACCTCCTACGAGCAGTACTTC.

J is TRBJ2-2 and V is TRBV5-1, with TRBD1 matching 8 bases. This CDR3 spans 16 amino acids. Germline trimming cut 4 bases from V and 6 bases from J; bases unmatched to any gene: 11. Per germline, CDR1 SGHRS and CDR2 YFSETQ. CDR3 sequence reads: CASSGTGGTGAGELFF. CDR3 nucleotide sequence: TGCGCCAGCAGCGGTACAGGGGGTACCGGAGCCGGGGAGCTGTTTTTT.

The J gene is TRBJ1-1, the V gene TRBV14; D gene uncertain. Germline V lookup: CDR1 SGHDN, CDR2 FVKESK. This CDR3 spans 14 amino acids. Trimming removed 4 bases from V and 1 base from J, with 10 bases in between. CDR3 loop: CASSPRRENTEAFF. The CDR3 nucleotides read TGTGCCAGCAGCCCAAGGCGGGAGAACACTGAAGCTTTCTTT.

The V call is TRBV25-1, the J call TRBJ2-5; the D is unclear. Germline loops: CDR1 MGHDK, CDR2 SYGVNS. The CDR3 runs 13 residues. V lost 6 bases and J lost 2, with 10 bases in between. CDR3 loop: CASRRAAQETQYF. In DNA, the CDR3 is TGTGCCAGCAGACGCGCGGCGCAAGAGACCCAGTACTTC.

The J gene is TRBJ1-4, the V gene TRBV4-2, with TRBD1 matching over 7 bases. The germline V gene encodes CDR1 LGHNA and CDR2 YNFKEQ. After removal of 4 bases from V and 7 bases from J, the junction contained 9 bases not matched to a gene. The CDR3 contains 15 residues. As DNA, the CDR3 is TGTGCCAGCAGCCCAGGACAGGCGTCCGGTGAAAAACTGTTTTTT. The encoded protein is CASSPGQASGEKLFF.

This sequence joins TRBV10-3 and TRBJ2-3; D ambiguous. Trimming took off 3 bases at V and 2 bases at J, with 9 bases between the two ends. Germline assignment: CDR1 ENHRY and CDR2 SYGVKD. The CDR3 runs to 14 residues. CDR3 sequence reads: CAISDNIHTDTQYF. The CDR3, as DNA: TGTGCCATCAGTGACAACATACACACAGATACGCAGTATTTT.

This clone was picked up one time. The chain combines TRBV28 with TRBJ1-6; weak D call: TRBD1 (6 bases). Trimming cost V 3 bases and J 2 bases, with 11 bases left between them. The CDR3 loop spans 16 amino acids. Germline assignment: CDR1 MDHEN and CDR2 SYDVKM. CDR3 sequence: CASSFQGTTYNSPLHF. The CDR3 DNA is TGTGCCAGCAGTTTTCAGGGGACGACCTATAATTCACCCCTCCACTTT.

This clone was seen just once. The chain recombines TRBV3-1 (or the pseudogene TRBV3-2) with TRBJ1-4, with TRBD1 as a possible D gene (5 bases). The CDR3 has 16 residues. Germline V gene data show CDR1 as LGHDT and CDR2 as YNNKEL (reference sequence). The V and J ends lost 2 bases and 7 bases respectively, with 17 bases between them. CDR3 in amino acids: CASSQRVTARVEKLFF. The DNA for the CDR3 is TGTGCCAGCAGCCAACGGGTGACGGCCAGGGTTGAAAAACTGTTTTTT.

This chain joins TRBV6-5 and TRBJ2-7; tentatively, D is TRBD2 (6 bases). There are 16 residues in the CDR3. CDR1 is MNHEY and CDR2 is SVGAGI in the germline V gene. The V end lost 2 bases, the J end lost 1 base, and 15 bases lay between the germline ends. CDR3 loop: CASSYGASGLSYEQYF. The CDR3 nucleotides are TGTGCCAGCAGTTACGGGGCCAGCGGGTTATCCTACGAGCAGTACTTC.

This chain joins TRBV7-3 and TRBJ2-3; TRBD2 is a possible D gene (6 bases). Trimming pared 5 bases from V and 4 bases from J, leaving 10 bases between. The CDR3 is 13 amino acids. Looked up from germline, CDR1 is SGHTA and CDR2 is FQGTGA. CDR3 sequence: CASSPGLADTQYF. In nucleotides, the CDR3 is TGTGCCAGCAGCCCGGGACTGGCAGATACGCAGTATTTT.

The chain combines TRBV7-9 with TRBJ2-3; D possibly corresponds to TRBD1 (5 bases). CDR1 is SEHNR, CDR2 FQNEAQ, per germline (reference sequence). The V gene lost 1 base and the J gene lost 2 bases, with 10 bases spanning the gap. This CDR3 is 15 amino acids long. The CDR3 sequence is CASSLGQPVTDTQYF. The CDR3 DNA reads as TGTGCCAGCAGCTTAGGACAGCCCGTCACAGATACGCAGTATTTT.

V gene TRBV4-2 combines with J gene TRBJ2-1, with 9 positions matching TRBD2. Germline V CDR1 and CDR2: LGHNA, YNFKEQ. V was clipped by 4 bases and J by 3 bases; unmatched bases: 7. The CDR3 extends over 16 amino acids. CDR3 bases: TGTGCCAGCAGCCCTTATACTAGCGGGCACTACAATGAGCAGTTCTTC. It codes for CASSPYTSGHYNEQFF.

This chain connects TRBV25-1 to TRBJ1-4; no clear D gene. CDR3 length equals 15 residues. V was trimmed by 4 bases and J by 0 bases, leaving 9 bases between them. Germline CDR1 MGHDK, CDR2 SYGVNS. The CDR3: CASSVAGPTNEKLFF. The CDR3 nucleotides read TGTGCCAGCAGTGTGGCGGGCCCAACTAATGAAAAACTGTTTTTT.

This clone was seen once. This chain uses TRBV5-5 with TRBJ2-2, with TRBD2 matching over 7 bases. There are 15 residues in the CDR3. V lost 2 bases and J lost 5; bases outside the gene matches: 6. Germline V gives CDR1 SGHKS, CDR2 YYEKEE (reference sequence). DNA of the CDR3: TGTGCCAGCAGCTTAGGCGGGAGTTGGACCGGGGAGCTGTTTTTT. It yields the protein CASSLGGSWTGELFF. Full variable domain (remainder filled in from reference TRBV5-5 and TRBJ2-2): DAGVTQSPTHLIKTRGQQVTLRCSPISGHKSVSWYQQVLGQGPQFIFQYYEKEERGRGNFPDRFSARQFPNYSSELNVNALLLGDSALYLCASSLGGSWTGELFFGEGSRLTVL.

CDR3 protein: CASRTGTGGRNTIYF. The CDR3 DNA follows: TGTGCCAGCAGGACCGGGACAGGGGGCAGAAACACCATATATTTT. V and J are TRBV27 and TRBJ1-3, with TRBD1 matching 12 bases. Trimming at V came to 6 bases and at J to 5 bases, leaving 5 bases not matched to a gene. The CDR3 loop spans 15 amino acids. Per the germline V gene, CDR1 is MNHEY and CDR2 is SMNVEV (reference sequence).

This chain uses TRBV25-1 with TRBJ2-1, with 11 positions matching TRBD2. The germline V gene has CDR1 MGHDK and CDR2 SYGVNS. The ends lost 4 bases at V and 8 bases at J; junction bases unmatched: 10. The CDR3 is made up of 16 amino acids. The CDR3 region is CASSGTSGSGSDEQFF. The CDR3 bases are TGTGCCAGCAGTGGCACTAGCGGGAGTGGAAGCGATGAGCAGTTCTTC. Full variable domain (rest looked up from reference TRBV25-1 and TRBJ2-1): EADIYQTPRYLVIGTGKKITLECSQTMGHDKMYWYQQDPGMELHLIHYSYGVNSTEKGDLSSESTVSRIRTEHFPLTLESARPSHTSQYLCASSGTSGSGSDEQFFGPGTRLTVL.

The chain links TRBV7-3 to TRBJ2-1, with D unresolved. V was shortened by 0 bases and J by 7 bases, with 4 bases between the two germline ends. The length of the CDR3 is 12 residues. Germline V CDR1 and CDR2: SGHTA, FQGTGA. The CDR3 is CASSLTENEQFF. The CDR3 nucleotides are TGTGCCAGCAGCTTAACGGAGAATGAGCAGTTCTTC. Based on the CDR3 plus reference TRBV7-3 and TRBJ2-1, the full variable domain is GAGVSQTPSNKVTEKGKYVELRCDPISGHTALYWYRQSLGQGPEFLIYFQGTGAADDSGLPNDRFFAVRPEGSVSTLKIQRTERGDSAVYLCASSLTENEQFFGPGTRLTVL.

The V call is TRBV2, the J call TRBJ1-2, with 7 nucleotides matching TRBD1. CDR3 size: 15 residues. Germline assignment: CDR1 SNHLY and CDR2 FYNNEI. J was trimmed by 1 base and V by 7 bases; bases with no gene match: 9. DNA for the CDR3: TGTGCCAGCACGCAGGGACAGCTAGATAACTATGGCTACACCTTC. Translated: CASTQGQLDNYGYTF.

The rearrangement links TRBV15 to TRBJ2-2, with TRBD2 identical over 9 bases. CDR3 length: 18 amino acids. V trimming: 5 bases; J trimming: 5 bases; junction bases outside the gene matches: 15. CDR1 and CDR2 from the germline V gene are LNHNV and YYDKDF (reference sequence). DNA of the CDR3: TGTGCCACCAGCGGGGGACTTCCAGCGGGAGGTAAGACCGGGGAGCTGTTTTTT. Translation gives CATSGGLPAGGKTGELFF.

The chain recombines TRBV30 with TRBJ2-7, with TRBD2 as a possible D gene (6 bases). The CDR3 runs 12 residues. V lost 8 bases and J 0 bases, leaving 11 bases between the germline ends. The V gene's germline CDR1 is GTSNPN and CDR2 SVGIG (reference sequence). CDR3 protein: CAGTSLSYEQYF. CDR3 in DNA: TGTGCCGGGACTTCCCTCTCCTACGAGCAGTACTTC.

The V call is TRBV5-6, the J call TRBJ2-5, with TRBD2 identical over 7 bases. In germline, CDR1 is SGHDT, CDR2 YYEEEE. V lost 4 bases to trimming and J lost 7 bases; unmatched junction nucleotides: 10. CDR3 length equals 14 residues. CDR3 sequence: CASSRVRREGTQYF. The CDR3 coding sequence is TGTGCCAGCAGCCGGGTCCGTAGGGAGGGGACCCAGTACTTC.

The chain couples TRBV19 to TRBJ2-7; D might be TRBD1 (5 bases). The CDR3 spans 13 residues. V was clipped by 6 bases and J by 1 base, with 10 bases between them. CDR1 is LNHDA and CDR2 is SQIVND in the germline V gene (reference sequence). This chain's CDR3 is CASRNRQSYEQYF. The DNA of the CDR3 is TGTGCCAGTAGAAACAGACAGTCCTACGAGCAGTACTTC.

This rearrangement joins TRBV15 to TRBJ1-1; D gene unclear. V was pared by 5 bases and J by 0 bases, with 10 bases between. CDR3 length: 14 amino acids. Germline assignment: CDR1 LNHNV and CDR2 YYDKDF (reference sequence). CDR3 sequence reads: CATSALTVNTEAFF. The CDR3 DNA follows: TGTGCCACCAGCGCGCTGACTGTGAACACTGAAGCTTTCTTT.

CDR3 sequence reads: CASTTGGGPAASYEQYF. For the CDR3, the DNA is TGTGCCAGCACCACCGGCGGGGGGCCGGCTGCCTCCTACGAGCAGTACTTC. The gene calls are TRBV5-4 and TRBJ2-7, with 8 nucleotides matching TRBD2. Germline V gene data show CDR1 as SGHNT and CDR2 as YYREEE (reference sequence). The CDR3 contains 17 residues. V was clipped by 6 bases and J by 0 bases; unmatched bases: 14.